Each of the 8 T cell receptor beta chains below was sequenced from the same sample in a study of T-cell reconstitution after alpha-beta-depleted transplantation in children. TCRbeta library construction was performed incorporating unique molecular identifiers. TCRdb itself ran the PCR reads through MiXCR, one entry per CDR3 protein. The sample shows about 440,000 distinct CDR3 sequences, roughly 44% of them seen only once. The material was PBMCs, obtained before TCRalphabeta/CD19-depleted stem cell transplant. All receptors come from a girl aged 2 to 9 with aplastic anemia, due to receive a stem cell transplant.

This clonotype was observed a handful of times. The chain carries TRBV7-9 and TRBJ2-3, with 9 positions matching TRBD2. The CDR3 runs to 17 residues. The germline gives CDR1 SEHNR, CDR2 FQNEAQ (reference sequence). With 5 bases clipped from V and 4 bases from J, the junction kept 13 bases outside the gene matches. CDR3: CASSQNPGTSNPDTQYF. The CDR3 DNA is TGTGCCAGCAGCCAAAATCCCGGGACTAGCAACCCAGATACGCAGTATTTT.

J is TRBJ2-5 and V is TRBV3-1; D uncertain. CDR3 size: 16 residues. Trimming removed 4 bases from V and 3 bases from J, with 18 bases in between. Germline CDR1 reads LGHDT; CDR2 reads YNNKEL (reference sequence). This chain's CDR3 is CASSPSFPVLKETQYF. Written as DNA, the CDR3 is TGTGCCAGCAGCCCTTCTTTTCCGGTTCTAAAAGAGACCCAGTACTTC.

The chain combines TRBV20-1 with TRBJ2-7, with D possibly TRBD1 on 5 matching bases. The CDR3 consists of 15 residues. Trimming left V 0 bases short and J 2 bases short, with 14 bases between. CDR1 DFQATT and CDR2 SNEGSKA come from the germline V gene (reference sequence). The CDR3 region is CSARDTDRTPYEQYF. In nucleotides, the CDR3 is TGCAGTGCTAGAGATACCGACAGAACCCCCTACGAGCAGTACTTC.

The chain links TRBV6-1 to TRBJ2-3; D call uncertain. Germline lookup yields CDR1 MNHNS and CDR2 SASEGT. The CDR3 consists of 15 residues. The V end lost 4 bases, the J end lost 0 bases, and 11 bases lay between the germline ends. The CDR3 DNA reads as TGTGCCAGCAGTGCAAGGCAGCCAAGCACAGATACGCAGTATTTT. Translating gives CASSARQPSTDTQYF.

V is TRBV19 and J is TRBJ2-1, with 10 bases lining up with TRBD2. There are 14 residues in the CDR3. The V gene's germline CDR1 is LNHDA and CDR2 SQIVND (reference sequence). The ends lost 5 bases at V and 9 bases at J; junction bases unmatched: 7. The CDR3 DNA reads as TGTGCCAGTAGTTCTAGCGGGAGTAGGGGTGAGCAGTTCTTC. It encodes CASSSSGSRGEQFF.

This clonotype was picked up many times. CDR3 sequence: CATSERTLAYEQYF. The CDR3 bases are TGTGCCACCAGCGAGAGGACTCTTGCCTACGAGCAGTACTTC. V usage is TRBV15 and J usage is TRBJ2-7, with D maybe TRBD2 (5 bases). The V end was cut by 5 bases, the J end by 2 bases, with 13 bases between. Germline CDR1 is LNHNV and CDR2 is YYDKDF (reference sequence). CDR3 length: 14 residues.

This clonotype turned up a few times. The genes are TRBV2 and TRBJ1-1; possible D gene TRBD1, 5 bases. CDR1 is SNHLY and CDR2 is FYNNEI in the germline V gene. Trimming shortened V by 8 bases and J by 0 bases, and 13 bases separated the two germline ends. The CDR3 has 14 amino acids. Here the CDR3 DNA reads TGTGCCAGCCCCCGCGAGGGGTTGAACACTGAAGCTTTCTTT. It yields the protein CASPREGLNTEAFF.

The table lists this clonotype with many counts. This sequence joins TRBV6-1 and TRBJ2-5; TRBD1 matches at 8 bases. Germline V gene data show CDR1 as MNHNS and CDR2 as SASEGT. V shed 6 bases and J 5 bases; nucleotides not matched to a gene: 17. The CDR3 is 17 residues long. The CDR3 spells CASSPNLPRGLSETQYF. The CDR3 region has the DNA TGTGCCAGCAGCCCTAATCTCCCCAGGGGGCTGTCGGAGACCCAGTACTTC.